The entry below describes one TCR beta chain. Germline CDR1 and CDR2: SGHVS and FNYEAQ. Trimming pared 4 bases from V and 3 bases from J, leaving 25 bases between. The CDR3 loop spans 20 amino acids. Per the study methods: Reference gene primers were amplified, and this amplification served to estimate nucleated cell counts. Only in-frame clones appear in the TCRdb table, and some are missing; sequencing was by immunoSEQ multiplex PCR. Clone size and V and J calls were adopted from that table, with D and trimming inferred from the DNA. The table has 29,000 or so clones, approximately 67% seen once. The data originate from a study of blood T cell repertoires in COVID-19. Study in general: Samples of COVID-19 (acute and convalescent) were obtained from the United States, Italy and Spain. T cells, B-cell-depleted T cells, or PBMCs supplied cDNA or gDNA.

Sequenced input: peripheral blood. The clonotype originates from a human donor in a cohort sampled during active COVID-19. The gene calls are TRBV7-6 and TRBJ2-6, with TRBD2 as a possible D gene (7 bases). CDR3 nucleotides: TGTGCCAGCAGCTCTACGCCCGGGACACGGGGGGCGTATGGGGCCAACGTCCTGACTTTC. Translation: CASSSTPGTRGAYGANVLTF.